These 14 T cell receptor beta chains came from one sample sequenced in a study of response to subunit inactivated influenza vaccine. TCRdb fed the RT-PCR reads into MiXCR, producing one record per CDR3 protein. This sample has 750,000 to 850,000 distinct CDR3 sequences, with approximately 18% found just once. The specimen comprised PBMCs from blood, sampled around 5 days after vaccination. The receptors here all came from a man aged 50 to 59 who received an inactivated influenza vaccine.

The sample holds a few counts of this clonotype. V usage is TRBV12-3 or TRBV12-4 and J usage is TRBJ2-5, with 7 bases that match TRBD2. V shed 6 bases, J shed 5 bases, and the junction held 9 bases outside the gene matches. The CDR3 spans 14 residues. The CDR3 loop is CASSSPGGVETQYF. Here the CDR3 DNA reads TGTGCCAGCAGCTCCCCGGGAGGAGTGGAGACCCAGTACTTC.

This clonotype was seen more than once but under ten times. The rearrangement joins TRBV20-1 to TRBJ2-1; perhaps TRBD2 as D (7 bases). Germline V gene data show CDR1 as DFQATT and CDR2 as SNEGSKA (reference sequence). This CDR3 is 12 amino acids long. The V end was cut by 6 bases, the J end by 14 bases, with 20 bases between. In nucleotides, the CDR3 is TGCAGTGCCCGGTCGGGGGGCGGGAGAAAGTTCTTC. Protein: CSARSGGGRKFF.

J is TRBJ2-5 and V is TRBV6-5, with 7 bases fitting TRBD2. Germline CDR1 MNHEY, CDR2 SVGAGI. J gave up 10 bases and V 3 bases, and 8 bases lay outside the gene matches. The CDR3 covers 13 residues. The CDR3 spells CASSYGRVGDQYF. The CDR3, as DNA: TGTGCCAGCAGTTATGGGAGGGTGGGTGACCAGTACTTC.

The chain recombines TRBV11-2 with TRBJ2-1; 9 nucleotides agree with TRBD2. Germline CDR1 is SGHAT and CDR2 is FQNNGV. The V gene end was trimmed by 5 bases and the J gene end by 10 bases; junction bases not matched to a gene: 12. The CDR3 sequence is 15 residues long. CDR3 region: CASSATRAGGPEQFF. CDR3 in DNA: TGTGCCAGCAGCGCCACGAGGGCGGGGGGGCCCGAGCAGTTCTTC.

The chain recombines TRBV2 with TRBJ1-1; no clear D. This CDR3 is 14 amino acids long. The V end was cut by 7 bases, the J end by 3 bases, with 15 bases between. Germline-derived CDR1 and CDR2 are SNHLY and FYNNEI. The DNA for the CDR3 is TGTGCCAGCAAGGTAGCCCGGGGTTACACTGAAGCTTTCTTT. As protein: CASKVARGYTEAFF.

The V and J genes are TRBV4-2 and TRBJ2-2; TRBD2 matches 8 bases. The CDR3 contains 15 residues. The V and J ends lost 2 bases and 5 bases, in that order; junction bases with no gene match: 4. Germline values: CDR1 LGHNA, CDR2 YNFKEQ. CDR3 residues: CASSQFSSGTGELFF. The CDR3 coding sequence is TGTGCCAGCAGCCAATTTTCTAGCGGGACCGGGGAGCTGTTTTTT.

The J gene is TRBJ2-3, the V gene TRBV25-1; 9 nucleotides match TRBD2. Trimming removed 4 bases from V and 5 bases from J; junction bases left unmatched: 4. The CDR3 loop spans 14 amino acids. CDR1 is MGHDK, CDR2 SYGVNS, per germline. As DNA, the CDR3 is TGTGCCAGCAGTGGAGCGGGAGGTCGAGATACGCAGTATTTT. The encoded protein is CASSGAGGRDTQYF.

This clonotype has just a few counts. The rearrangement links TRBV7-2 to TRBJ1-1; 10 bases agree with TRBD1. Germline V gives CDR1 SGHTA, CDR2 FQGNSA. The ends lost 3 bases at V and 3 bases at J; junction bases unmatched: 7. CDR3 size: 16 residues. The CDR3 sequence: CASSFSPGTGDTEAFF. As DNA, the CDR3 is TGTGCCAGCAGCTTCTCCCCCGGGACAGGGGACACTGAAGCTTTCTTT.

This clonotype was seen more than once but under ten times. The chain couples TRBV30 to TRBJ2-1, with a possible D match to TRBD2 (5 bases). This CDR3 spans 12 amino acids. Germline CDR1 is GTSNPN and CDR2 is SVGIG (reference sequence). With 0 bases removed from V and 9 bases from J, the gap between germline ends came to 9 bases. The CDR3 DNA sequence: TGTGCCTGGAGTGTTGGAGGCGCTGAGCAGTTCTTC. Translation gives CAWSVGGAEQFF.

This rearrangement joins TRBV12-3 or TRBV12-4 to TRBJ2-7; TRBD1 matches 10 bases. The CDR3 is 15 amino acids. V lost 1 base and J lost 7; bases outside the gene matches: 7. In nucleotides, the CDR3 is TGTGCCAGCAGTTTAGGGACGGGACAGGGGAGAGAGCAGTACTTC. Amino acids: CASSLGTGQGREQYF.

This CDR3 is CSAETVRNQPQHF. CDR3 nucleotide sequence: TGCAGTGCCGAAACCGTTCGGAATCAGCCCCAGCATTTT. V gene TRBV20-1 combines with J gene TRBJ1-5; D is unclear. This CDR3 is built from 13 residues. Germline V CDR1 and CDR2: DFQATT, SNEGSKA (reference sequence). Deletions cut 6 bases from V and 4 bases from J, with 13 bases between.

The CDR3 region is CATSRGDRGRPQPQHF. Written as DNA, the CDR3 is TGTGCCACCAGCAGAGGGGACAGGGGGAGGCCTCAGCCCCAGCATTTT. V and J are TRBV15 and TRBJ1-5; 11 bases agree with TRBD1. CDR3 length: 16 amino acids. CDR1 LNHNV and CDR2 YYDKDF come from the germline V gene (reference sequence). V was pared by 1 base and J by 6 bases, with 5 bases of the junction left unmatched.

This clonotype was detected a few times. The chain is built from TRBV24-1 and TRBJ2-1; 10 positions agree with TRBD2. In germline, CDR1 is KGHDR, CDR2 SFDVKD. Trimming at V came to 5 bases and at J to 4 bases, leaving 7 bases not matched to a gene. The CDR3 is made up of 16 amino acids. CDR3 DNA: TGTGCCACCAGTGGTAGAAGCGGGAGGGATTACAATGAGCAGTTCTTC. This translates into CATSGRSGRDYNEQFF.

This clonotype was counted ten times or more. The chain joins TRBV5-1 to TRBJ1-6; tentative D call: TRBD1 (6 bases). Trimming pared 4 bases from V and 7 bases from J, leaving 9 bases between. Germline lookup yields CDR1 SGHRS and CDR2 YFSETQ. This CDR3 region has 13 residues. In nucleotides, the CDR3 is TGCGCCAGCAGCCCTGGACAGAATTCACCCCTCCACTTT. Translating gives CASSPGQNSPLHF.